Reported below is one TCR beta chain. What it recognizes is unknown. Generated by immunoSEQ multiplex PCR, the TCRdb table keeps only in-frame clones and is missing some. The sample records approximately 10,000 clones, around 80% being singletons. The entry originates in a study of OX40 agonist ivuxolimab in advanced cancers. Study overall: As their treatment, patients were administered ivuxolimab, an agonistic anti-OX40 (CD134) antibody. Dose-escalation patients were diagnosed with hepatocellular carcinoma, melanoma, renal cell cancer or head and neck cancer. Findings and caveats of the study: The study did not work out the antigen specificity of the expanded peripheral T cells.

This TCR came from an adult with an advanced solid tumor such as melanoma, head and neck, liver or kidney cancer. The sample here was CD4+ or CD8+ T cells sorted from blood, taken in a trial of the OX40 agonist ivuxolimab.

This CDR3 reads CASSLLDTTTDTQYF. CDR3 bases: TGCGCCAGCAGCTTGCTGGACACGACTACAGATACGCAGTATTTT. The chain is built from TRBV5-1 and TRBJ2-3, with D maybe TRBD1 (5 bases). V lost 1 base to trimming and J lost 3 bases, with 12 bases between them. The CDR3 spans 15 residues. Germline CDR1 reads SGHRS; CDR2 reads YFSETQ.